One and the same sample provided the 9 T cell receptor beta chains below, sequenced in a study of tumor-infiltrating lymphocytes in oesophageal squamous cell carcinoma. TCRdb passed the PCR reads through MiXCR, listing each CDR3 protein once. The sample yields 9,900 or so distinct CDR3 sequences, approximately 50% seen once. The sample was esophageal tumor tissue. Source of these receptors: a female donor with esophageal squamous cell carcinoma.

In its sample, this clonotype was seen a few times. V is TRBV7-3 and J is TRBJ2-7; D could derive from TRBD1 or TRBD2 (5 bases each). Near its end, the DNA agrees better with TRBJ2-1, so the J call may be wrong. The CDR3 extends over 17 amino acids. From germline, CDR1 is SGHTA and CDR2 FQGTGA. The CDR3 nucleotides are TGTGCCAGCAGCTTATTCCCCGGGACCCCTATATACAATGAGCAGTTCTTC. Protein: CASSLFPGTPIYNEQFF.

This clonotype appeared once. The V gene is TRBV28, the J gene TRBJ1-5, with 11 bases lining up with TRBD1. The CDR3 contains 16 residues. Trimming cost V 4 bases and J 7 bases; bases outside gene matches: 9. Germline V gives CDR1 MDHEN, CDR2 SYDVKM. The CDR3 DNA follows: TGTGCCAGCAGTTCACCAGGACAGGGGGCGGAACAGCCCCAGCATTTT. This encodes CASSSPGQGAEQPQHF.

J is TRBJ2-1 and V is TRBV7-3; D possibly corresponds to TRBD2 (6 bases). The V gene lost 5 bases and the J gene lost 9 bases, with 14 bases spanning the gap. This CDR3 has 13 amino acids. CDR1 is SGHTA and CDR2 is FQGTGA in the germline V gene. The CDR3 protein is CASSPAGSGEQFF. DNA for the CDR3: TGTGCCAGCAGCCCCGCGGGATCGGGTGAGCAGTTCTTC.

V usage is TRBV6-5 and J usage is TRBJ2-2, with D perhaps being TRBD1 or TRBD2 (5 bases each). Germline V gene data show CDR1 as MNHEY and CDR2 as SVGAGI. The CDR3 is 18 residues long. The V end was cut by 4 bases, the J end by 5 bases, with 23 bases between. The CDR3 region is CASSLVVVGPVVTGELFF. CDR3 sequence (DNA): TGTGCCAGCAGTTTAGTTGTGGTGGGACCGGTAGTAACCGGGGAGCTGTTTTTT.

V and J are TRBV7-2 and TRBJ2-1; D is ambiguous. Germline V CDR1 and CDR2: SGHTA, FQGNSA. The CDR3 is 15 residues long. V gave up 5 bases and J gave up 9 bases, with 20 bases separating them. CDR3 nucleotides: TGTGCCAGCAGCATTAAGGGCCCTCCGGGCGTTGAGCAGTTCTTC. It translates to CASSIKGPPGVEQFF.

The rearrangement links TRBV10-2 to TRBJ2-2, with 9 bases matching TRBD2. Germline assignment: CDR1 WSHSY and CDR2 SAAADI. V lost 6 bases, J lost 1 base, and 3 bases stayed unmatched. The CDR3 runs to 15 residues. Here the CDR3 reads CASRETSGNTGELFF. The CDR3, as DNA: TGCGCCAGCAGGGAGACTAGCGGGAACACCGGGGAGCTGTTTTTT.

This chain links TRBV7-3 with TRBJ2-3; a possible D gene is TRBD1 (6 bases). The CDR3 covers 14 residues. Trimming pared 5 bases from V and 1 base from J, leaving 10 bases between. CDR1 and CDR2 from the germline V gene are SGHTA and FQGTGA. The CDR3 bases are TGTGCCAGCAGCAAAGAGGGGGGCACAGATACGCAGTATTTT. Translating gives CASSKEGGTDTQYF.

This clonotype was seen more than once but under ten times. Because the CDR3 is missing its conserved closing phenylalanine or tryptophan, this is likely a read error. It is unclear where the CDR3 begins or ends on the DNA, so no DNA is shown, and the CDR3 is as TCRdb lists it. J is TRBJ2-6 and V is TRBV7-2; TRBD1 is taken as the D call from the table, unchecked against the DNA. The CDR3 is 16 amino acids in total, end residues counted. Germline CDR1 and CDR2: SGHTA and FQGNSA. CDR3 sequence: CASSPRGGMNEQFFGA.

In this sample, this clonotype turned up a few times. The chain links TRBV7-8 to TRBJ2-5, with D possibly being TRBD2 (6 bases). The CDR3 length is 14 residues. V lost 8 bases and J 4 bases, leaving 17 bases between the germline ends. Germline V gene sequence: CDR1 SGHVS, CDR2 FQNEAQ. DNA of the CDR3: TGTGCCAGCCGGAAAATGGGGGGAACAGAGACCCAGTACTTC. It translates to CASRKMGGTETQYF.